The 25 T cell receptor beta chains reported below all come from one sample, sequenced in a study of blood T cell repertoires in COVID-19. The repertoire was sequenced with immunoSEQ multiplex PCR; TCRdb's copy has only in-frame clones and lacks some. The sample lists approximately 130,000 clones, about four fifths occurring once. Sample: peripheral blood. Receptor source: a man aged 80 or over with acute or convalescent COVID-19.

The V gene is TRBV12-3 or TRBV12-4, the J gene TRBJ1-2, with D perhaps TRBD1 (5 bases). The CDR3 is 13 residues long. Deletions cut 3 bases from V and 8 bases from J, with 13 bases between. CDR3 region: CASSLQGAWGYTF. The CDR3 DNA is TGTGCCAGCAGTTTGCAGGGTGCTTGGGGCTACACCTTC.

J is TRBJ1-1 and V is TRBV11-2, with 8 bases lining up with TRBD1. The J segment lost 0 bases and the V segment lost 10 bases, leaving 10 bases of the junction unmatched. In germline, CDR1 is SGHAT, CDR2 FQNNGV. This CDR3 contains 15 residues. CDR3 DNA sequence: TGTGCCACGACCGGGACAGGCGATTTGAACACTGAAGCTTTCTTT. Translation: CATTGTGDLNTEAFF.

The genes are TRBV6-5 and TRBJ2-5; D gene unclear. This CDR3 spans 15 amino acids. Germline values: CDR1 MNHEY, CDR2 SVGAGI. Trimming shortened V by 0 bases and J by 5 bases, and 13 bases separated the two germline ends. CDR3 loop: CASSYSLNPPETQYF. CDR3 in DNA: TGTGCCAGCAGTTACTCGCTAAACCCACCGGAGACCCAGTACTTC.

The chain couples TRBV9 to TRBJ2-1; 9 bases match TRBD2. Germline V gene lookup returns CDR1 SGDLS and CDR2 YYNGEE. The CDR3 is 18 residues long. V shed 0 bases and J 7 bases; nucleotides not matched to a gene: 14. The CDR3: CASSVAPGGGAWGNEQFF. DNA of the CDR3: TGTGCCAGCAGCGTAGCGCCCGGCGGGGGGGCCTGGGGGAATGAGCAGTTCTTC.

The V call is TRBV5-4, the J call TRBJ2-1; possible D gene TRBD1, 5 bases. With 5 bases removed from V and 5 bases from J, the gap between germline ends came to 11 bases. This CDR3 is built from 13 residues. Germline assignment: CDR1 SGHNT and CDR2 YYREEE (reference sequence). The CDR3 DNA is TGTGCCAGCAGAAGCGACAGAGACAATGAGCAGTTCTTC. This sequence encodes CASRSDRDNEQFF.

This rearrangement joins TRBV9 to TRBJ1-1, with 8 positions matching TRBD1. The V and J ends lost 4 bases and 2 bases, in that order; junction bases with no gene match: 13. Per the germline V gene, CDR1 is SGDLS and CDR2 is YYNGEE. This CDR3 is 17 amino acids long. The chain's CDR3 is CASSKLQGADLNTEAFF. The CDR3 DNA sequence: TGTGCCAGCAGCAAACTCCAGGGGGCGGACCTAAACACTGAAGCTTTCTTT.

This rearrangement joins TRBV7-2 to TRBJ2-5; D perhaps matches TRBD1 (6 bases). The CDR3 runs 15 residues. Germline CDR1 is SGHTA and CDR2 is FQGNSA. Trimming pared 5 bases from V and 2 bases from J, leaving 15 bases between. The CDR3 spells CASSAQTGQQETQYF. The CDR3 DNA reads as TGTGCCAGCAGCGCCCAAACAGGGCAGCAAGAGACCCAGTACTTC. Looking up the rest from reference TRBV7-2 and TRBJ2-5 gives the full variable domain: GAGVSQSPSNKVTEKGKDVELRCDPISGHTALYWYRQSLGQGLEFLIYFQGNSAPDKSGLPSDRFSAERTGGSVSTLTIQRTQQEDSAVYLCASSAQTGQQETQYFGPGTRLLVL.

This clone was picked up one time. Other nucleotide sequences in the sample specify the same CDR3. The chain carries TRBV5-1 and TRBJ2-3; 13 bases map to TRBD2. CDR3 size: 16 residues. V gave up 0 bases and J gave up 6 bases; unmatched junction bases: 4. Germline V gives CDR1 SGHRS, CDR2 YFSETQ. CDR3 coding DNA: TGCGCCAGCAGCTTGGGACTAGCGGGGGGAACGGATACGCAGTATTTT. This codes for CASSLGLAGGTDTQYF.

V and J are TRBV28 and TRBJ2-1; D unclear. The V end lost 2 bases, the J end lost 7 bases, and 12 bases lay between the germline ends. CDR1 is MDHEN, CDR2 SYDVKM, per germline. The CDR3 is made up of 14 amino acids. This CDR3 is CASSLQQVMNEQFF. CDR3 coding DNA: TGTGCCAGCAGTTTACAACAAGTAATGAATGAGCAGTTCTTC.

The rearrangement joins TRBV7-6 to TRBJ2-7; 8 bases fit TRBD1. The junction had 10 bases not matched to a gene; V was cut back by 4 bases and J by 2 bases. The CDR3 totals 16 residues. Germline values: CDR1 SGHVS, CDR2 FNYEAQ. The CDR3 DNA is TGTGCCAGCAGCTCGGAGGCACAGGGGGGAGCCTACGAGCAGTACTTC. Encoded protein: CASSSEAQGGAYEQYF. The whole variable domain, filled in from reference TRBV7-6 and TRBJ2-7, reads GAGVSQSPRYKVTKRGQDVALRCDPISGHVSLYWYRQALGQGPEFLTYFNYEAQQDKSGLPNDRFSAERPEGSISTLTIQRTEQRDSAMYRCASSSEAQGGAYEQYFGPGTRLTVT.

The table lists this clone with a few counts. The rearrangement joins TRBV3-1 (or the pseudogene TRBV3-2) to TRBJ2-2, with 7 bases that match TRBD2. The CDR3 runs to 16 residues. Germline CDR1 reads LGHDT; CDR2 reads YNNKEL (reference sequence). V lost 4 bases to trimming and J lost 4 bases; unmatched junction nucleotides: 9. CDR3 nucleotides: TGTGCCAGCAGCCGCCGGGGAGCGGGGACCACCGGGGAGCTGTTTTTT. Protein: CASSRRGAGTTGELFF.

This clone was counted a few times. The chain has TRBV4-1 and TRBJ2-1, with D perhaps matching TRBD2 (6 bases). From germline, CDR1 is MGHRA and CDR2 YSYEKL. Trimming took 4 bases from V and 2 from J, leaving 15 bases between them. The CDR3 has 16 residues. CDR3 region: CASSLIGLTPYNEQFF. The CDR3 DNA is TGCGCCAGCAGCCTCATCGGACTAACCCCCTACAATGAGCAGTTCTTC.

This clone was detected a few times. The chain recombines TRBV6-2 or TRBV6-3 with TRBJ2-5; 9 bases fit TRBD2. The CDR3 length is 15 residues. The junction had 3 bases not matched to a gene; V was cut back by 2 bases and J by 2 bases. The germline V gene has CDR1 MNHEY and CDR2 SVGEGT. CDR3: CASSYQGLAQETQYF. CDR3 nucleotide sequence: TGTGCCAGCAGTTACCAAGGACTAGCGCAAGAGACCCAGTACTTC.

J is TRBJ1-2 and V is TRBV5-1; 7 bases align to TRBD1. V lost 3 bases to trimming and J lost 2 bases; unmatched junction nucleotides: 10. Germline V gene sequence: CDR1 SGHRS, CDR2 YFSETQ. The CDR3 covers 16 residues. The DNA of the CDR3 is TGCGCCAGCAGCTCGCAACAGGGGAGCAAGAACTATGGCTACACCTTC. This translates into CASSSQQGSKNYGYTF.

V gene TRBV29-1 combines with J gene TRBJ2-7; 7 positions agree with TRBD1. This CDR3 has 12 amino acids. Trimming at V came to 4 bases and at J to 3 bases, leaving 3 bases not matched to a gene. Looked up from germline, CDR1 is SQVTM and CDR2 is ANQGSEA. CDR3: CSVGDRYYEQYF. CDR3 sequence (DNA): TGCAGCGTTGGGGACAGATACTACGAGCAGTACTTC.

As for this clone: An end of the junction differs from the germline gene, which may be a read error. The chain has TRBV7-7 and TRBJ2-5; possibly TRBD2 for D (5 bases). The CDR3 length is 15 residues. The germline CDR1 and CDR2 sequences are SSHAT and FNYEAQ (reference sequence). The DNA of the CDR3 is TGTGCTAGCAGACTTACGGTTACCCCGGGGGAGACCCAGTACTTC. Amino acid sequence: CASRLTVTPGETQYF.

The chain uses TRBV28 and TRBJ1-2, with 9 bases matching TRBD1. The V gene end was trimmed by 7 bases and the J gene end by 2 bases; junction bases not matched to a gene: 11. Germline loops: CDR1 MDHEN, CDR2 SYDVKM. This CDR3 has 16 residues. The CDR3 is CASITGGDRANYGYTF. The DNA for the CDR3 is TGTGCCAGCATCACCGGGGGGGACAGGGCGAACTATGGCTACACCTTC.

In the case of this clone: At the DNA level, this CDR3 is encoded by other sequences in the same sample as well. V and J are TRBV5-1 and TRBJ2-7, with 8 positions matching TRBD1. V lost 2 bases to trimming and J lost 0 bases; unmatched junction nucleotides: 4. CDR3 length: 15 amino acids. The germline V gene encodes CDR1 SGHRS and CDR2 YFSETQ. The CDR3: CASSFTGGSSYEQYF. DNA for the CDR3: TGCGCCAGCAGCTTCACAGGGGGGAGCTCCTACGAGCAGTACTTC.

In DNA form, the CDR3 reads TGTGCCAGCAGCCCTGACAGAAACACCGGGGAGCTGTTTTTT. Translation: CASSPDRNTGELFF. J is TRBJ2-2 and V is TRBV6-2 or TRBV6-3, with D perhaps matching TRBD1 (5 bases). V was shortened by 6 bases and J by 2 bases, with 10 bases between the two germline ends. Germline V gene data show CDR1 as MNHEY and CDR2 as SVGEGT. This CDR3 spans 14 amino acids.

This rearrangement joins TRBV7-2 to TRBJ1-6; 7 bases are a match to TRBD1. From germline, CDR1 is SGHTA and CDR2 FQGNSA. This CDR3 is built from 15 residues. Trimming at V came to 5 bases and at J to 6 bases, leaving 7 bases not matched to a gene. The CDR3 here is CASSRDRALNSPLHF. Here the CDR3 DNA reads TGTGCCAGCAGCCGTGACAGGGCCCTTAATTCACCCCTCCACTTT.

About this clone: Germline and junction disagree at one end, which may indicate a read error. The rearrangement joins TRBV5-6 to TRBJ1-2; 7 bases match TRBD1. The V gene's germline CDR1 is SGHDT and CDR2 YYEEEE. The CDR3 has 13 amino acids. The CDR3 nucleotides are TGTGCTAGCAGACTACAGGGGAACTATGGCTACACCTTC. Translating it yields CASRLQGNYGYTF.

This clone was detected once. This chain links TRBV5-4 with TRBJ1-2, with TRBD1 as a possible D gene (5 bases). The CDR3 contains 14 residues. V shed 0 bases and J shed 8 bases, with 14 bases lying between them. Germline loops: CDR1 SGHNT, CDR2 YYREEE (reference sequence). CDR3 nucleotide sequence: TGTGCCAGCAGCTTGGCCTGGGGGGATCAGGGCTACACCTTC. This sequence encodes CASSLAWGDQGYTF. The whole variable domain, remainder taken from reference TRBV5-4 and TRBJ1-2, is ETGVTQSPTHLIKTRGQQVTLRCSSQSGHNTVSWYQQALGQGPQFIFQYYREEENGRGNFPPRFSGLQFPNYSSELNVNALELDDSALYLCASSLAWGDQGYTFGSGTRLTVV.

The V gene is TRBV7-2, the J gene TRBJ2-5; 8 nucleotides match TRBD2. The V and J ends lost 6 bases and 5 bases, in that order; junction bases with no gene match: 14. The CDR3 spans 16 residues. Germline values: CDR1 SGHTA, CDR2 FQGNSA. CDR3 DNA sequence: TGTGCCAGCAGGGAGAACGGGGGGGCCGTTATGGAGACCCAGTACTTC. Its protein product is CASRENGGAVMETQYF.

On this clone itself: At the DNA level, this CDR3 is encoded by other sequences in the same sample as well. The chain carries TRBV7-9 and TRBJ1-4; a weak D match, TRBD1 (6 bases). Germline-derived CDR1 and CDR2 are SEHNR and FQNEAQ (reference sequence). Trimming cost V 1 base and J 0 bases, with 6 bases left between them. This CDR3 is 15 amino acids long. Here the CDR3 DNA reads TGTGCCAGCAGCTTAGGGACAGCAACTAATGAAAAACTGTTTTTT. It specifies CASSLGTATNEKLFF.

CDR3 in DNA: TGTGCCAGCAGCATCGGGATGGAGGTGTACACTGAAGCTTTCTTT. Protein sequence: CASSIGMEVYTEAFF. The chain combines TRBV9 with TRBJ1-1; D not resolved. Trimming pared 4 bases from V and 3 bases from J, leaving 16 bases between. Looked up from germline, CDR1 is SGDLS and CDR2 is YYNGEE. The CDR3 length is 15 residues.